This TCR beta chain was documented in a study of T cell repertoires in cytomegalovirus infection. Regarding the study as a whole: Accumulated public TCR beta family frequency recognized individuals carrying CMV together with the relevant HLA.

The CDR3 totals 15 residues. J lost 10 bases, V lost 3 bases, and 8 bases had no gene match. Germline CDR1 is ENHRY and CDR2 is SYGVKD. TCRdb called the reads again in MiXCR, with one record for every CDR3 protein. The table lists approximately 500,000 distinct CDR3 sequences, approximately 16% of them singletons, with about 24% in the top ten. This clonotype appeared many times. No antigen is known for it. The material sequenced was CD8+ T cells from PBMCs. This rearrangement joins TRBV10-3 to TRBJ2-1; TRBD2 agrees at 11 bases. The clonotype comes from a human donor in good health (CMV status not recorded). Some clones in this sample may be carry-over from other donors' samples. The CDR3 nucleotides are TGTGCCATCAGTGACCTAGCGGGGGGATGGGGGGAGCAGTTCTTC. Translating it yields CAISDLAGGWGEQFF.